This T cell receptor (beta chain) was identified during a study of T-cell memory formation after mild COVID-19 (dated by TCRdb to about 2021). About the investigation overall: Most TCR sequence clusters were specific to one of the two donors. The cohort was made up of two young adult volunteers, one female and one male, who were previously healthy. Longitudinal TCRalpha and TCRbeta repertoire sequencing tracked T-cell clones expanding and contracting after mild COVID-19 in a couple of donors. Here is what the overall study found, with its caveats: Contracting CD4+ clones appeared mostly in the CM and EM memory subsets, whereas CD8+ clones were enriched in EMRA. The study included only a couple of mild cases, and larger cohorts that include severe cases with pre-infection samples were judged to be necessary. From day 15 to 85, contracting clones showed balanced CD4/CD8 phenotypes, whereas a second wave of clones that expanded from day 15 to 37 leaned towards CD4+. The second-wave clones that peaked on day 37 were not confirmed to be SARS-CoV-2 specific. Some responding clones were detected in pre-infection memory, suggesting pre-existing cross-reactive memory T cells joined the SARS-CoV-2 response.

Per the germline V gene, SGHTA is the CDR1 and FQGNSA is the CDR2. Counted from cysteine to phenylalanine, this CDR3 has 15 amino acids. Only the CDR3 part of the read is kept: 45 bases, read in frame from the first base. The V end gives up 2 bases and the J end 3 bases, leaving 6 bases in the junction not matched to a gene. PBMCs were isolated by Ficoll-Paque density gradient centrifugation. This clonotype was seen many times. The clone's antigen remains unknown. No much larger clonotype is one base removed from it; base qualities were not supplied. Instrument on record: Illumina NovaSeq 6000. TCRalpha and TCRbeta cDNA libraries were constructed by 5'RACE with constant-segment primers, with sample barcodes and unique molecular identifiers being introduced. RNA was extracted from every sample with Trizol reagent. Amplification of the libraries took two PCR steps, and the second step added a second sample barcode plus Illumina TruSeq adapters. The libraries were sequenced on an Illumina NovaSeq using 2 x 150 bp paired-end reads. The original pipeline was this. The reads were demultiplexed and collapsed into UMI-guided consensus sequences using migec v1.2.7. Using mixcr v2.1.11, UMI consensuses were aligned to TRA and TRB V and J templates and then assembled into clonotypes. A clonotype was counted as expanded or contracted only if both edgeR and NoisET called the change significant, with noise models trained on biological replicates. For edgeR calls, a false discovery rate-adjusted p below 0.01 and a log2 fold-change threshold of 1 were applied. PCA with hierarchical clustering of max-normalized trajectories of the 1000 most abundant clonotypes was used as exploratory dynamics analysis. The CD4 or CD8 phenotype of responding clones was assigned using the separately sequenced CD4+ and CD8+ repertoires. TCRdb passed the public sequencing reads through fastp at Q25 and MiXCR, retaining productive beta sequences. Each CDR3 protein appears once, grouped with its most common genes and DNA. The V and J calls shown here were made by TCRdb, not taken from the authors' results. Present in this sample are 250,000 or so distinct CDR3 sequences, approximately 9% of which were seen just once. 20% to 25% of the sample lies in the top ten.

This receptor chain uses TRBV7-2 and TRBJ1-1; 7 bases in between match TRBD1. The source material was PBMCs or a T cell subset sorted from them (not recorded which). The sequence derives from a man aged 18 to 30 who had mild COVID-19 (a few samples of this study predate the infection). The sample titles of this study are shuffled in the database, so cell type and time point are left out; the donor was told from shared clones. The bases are TGTGCCAGCAGCTTAAACCCCACAGGGGACACTGAAGCTTTCTTT. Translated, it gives CASSLNPTGDTEAFF. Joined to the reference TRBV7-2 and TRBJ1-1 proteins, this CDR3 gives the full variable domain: GAGVSQSPSNKVTEKGKDVELRCDPISGHTALYWYRQSLGQGLEFLIYFQGNSAPDKSGLPSDRFSAERTGGSVSTLTIQRTQQEDSAVYLCASSLNPTGDTEAFFGQGTRLTVV.